This T cell receptor (beta chain) was retrieved from a study of T cells after yellow fever vaccination. Study context: Libraries from low-cell-number fractions were prepared with the SMART-Seq v4 Ultra Low Input RNA kit.

TCRdb re-called the 5' RACE reads with MiXCR, one entry per CDR3 protein. The sample gives 250,000 to 300,000 distinct CDR3 sequences, 8.7% of which show up once; about 3% is in the top ten. The germline V gene encodes CDR1 SGHTA and CDR2 FQGNSA. V was clipped by 4 bases and J by 0 bases; unmatched bases: 15. The CDR3 runs to 20 residues. The source was CD4+ T cells sorted from PBMCs, collected 5 days after the yellow fever booster vaccination. The chain links TRBV7-2 to TRBJ2-3; 11 nucleotides match TRBD2. The sequence came from a young man who received the YFV17D yellow fever vaccine. CDR3 sequence reads: CASSSGQRLAGFTSTDTQYF. As DNA, the CDR3 is TGTGCCAGCAGCTCGGGACAGCGACTAGCGGGATTCACTAGCACAGATACGCAGTATTTT.